This TCR beta chain appears in the sequencing data of a study of T cells in narcolepsy. Concerning this clone itself: Its antigen is currently unknown.

TCRdb's copy holds only in-frame clones and misses some; the assay was immunoSEQ multiplex PCR. The repertoire consists of fewer than 20,000 clones, with about 85% occurring once and the leading ten covering 30% to 40%. Overall study findings and caveats: Autoreactive HCRT-specific and TRIB2-specific clonotypes were marked in same-patient CSF-versus-blood CD4+ comparisons. Healthy controls reportedly lacked the autoreactive clonotypes serially found in patients' blood.

The trim removed 0 bases at V and 11 bases at J, leaving 4 bases unmatched. The germline CDR1 and CDR2 sequences are MNHNY and SVGAGI (reference sequence). This CDR3 has 15 amino acids. The TCR originated in a human donor in good health. Material: memory (CD45RA-) CD4+ T cells from blood. The rearrangement joins TRBV6-6 to TRBJ1-6, with 10 nucleotides matching TRBD1. CDR3 protein: CASSYSMGQGTPLHF. DNA of the CDR3: TGTGCCAGCAGTTACTCGATGGGACAGGGGACACCCCTCCACTTT.